These 12 T cell receptor beta chains were all obtained from the same sample, sequenced in a study of shared clonotypes between healthy human individuals. Generated by immunoSEQ multiplex PCR, the TCRdb table keeps only in-frame clones and is missing some. The sample includes roughly 2.5 million clones, over 85% of them seen just once. Sequencing was carried out using naive CD4+ T cells sorted from blood. Subset noted: CD45RA+ positively selected. Receptors originate from a man between 18 and 35 years old in good health.

The CDR3 sequence is CASRERGTEAFF. The CDR3, as DNA: TGTGCCAGCAGGGAAAGGGGGACTGAAGCTTTCTTT. This chain joins TRBV6-1 and TRBJ1-1, with a possible D match to TRBD1 (6 bases). The CDR3 contains 12 residues. The V gene lost 6 bases and the J gene lost 5 bases, with 10 bases spanning the gap. Germline CDR1 MNHNS, CDR2 SASEGT.

Turning to this clone: The sample contains more than one DNA sequence encoding this CDR3. V and J are TRBV5-6 and TRBJ2-3; 8 positions agree with TRBD1. CDR3 length equals 15 residues. The germline gives CDR1 SGHDT, CDR2 YYEEEE. Trimming took 0 bases from V and 0 from J; bases not matched to a gene: 0. CDR3 DNA sequence: TGTGCCAGCAGCTTGGGACAGGGGAGCACAGATACGCAGTATTTT. It specifies CASSLGQGSTDTQYF. The full variable domain, its missing parts supplied by reference TRBV5-6 and TRBJ2-3, is DAGVTQSPTHLIKTRGQQVTLRCSPKSGHDTVSWYQQALGQGPQFIFQYYEEEERQRGNFPDRFSGHQFPNYSSELNVNALLLGDSALYLCASSLGQGSTDTQYFGPGTRLTVL.

Points on this clone: In the same sample, other DNA sequences code for this CDR3. The chain has TRBV7-2 and TRBJ2-1; 13 bases are shared with TRBD2. CDR3 length equals 16 residues. Germline CDR1 and CDR2: SGHTA and FQGNSA. V gave up 3 bases and J gave up 2 bases; unmatched junction bases: 1. CDR3 sequence (DNA): TGTGCCAGCAGCTTGACTAGCGGGGGGACCTACAATGAGCAGTTCTTC. Translated, it gives CASSLTSGGTYNEQFF.

V usage is TRBV6-5 and J usage is TRBJ2-5; D perhaps matches TRBD1 (5 bases). The ends were cut back, 5 bases at V and 7 bases at J, with 17 bases in the middle. The CDR3 runs to 14 residues. Germline V gene data show CDR1 as MNHEY and CDR2 as SVGAGI. CDR3 in amino acids: CASSPLAGSGTQYF. In DNA form, the CDR3 reads TGTGCCAGCAGTCCTTTAGCAGGGTCCGGGACCCAGTACTTC.

The chain links TRBV10-3 to TRBJ1-2; D call uncertain. This CDR3 is 14 amino acids long. The germline gives CDR1 ENHRY, CDR2 SYGVKD. V lost 0 bases and J lost 4, with 9 bases in between. For the CDR3, the DNA is TGTGCCATCAGTGAGTCGACGGCCGCCTATGGCTACACCTTC. It translates to CAISESTAAYGYTF.

The gene calls are TRBV5-1 and TRBJ2-3; 8 nucleotides agree with TRBD2. Germline V gene lookup returns CDR1 SGHRS and CDR2 YFSETQ. J was trimmed by 0 bases and V by 4 bases; bases with no gene match: 13. The CDR3 consists of 18 residues. CDR3 sequence (DNA): TGCGCCAGCAGCCTTTTCCGGGGGGGACCTTCTAGCACAGATACGCAGTATTTT. This gives the protein CASSLFRGGPSSTDTQYF. Full variable domain (outside the CDR3, taken from reference TRBV5-1 and TRBJ2-3): KAGVTQTPRYLIKTRGQQVTLSCSPISGHRSVSWYQQTPGQGLQFLFEYFSETQRNKGNFPGRFSGRQFSNSRSEMNVSTLELGDSALYLCASSLFRGGPSSTDTQYFGPGTRLTVL.

This chain uses TRBV28 with TRBJ1-3; possible D gene TRBD1, 5 bases. With 8 bases removed from V and 0 bases from J, the gap between germline ends came to 8 bases. CDR3 length: 13 amino acids. CDR1 is MDHEN and CDR2 is SYDVKM in the germline V gene. The CDR3 is CASGGASGNTIYF. CDR3 coding DNA: TGTGCCAGCGGTGGGGCCTCTGGAAACACCATATATTTT.

The chain has TRBV7-8 and TRBJ2-4; D uncertain. The CDR3 length is 13 residues. Trimming took off 0 bases at V and 8 bases at J, with 8 bases between the two ends. Germline V gives CDR1 SGHVS, CDR2 FQNEAQ. The CDR3 DNA is TGTGCCAGCAGCTTAGCCCAGTACGACATTCAGTACTTC. Its translation: CASSLAQYDIQYF.

The CDR3 DNA sequence: TGCGCCAGCAGCTTGGAAGGAGGACTCACACGAGAGACCCAGTACTTC. Residues: CASSLEGGLTRETQYF. J is TRBJ2-5 and V is TRBV5-1; a possible D gene is TRBD2 (5 bases). Trimming shortened V by 0 bases and J by 4 bases, and 16 bases separated the two germline ends. Germline CDR1 is SGHRS and CDR2 is YFSETQ. The CDR3 sequence is 16 residues long.

The chain recombines TRBV6-1 with TRBJ1-2, with a weak D call TRBD1 (6 bases). The length of the CDR3 is 14 residues. Germline V lookup: CDR1 MNHNS, CDR2 SASEGT. V dropped 4 bases and J dropped 5 bases, with 14 bases sitting between them. CDR3 sequence (DNA): TGTGCCAGCAGTGCCGGGGACATGTTTTATGGCTACACCTTC. The encoded protein is CASSAGDMFYGYTF.

This chain joins TRBV6-1 and TRBJ1-2; no definite D call. This CDR3 has 15 amino acids. V was pared by 7 bases and J by 5 bases, with 20 bases between. Germline V lookup: CDR1 MNHNS, CDR2 SASEGT. CDR3 bases: TGTGCCAGCACGTTCCGGCCGACATTGCCGTATGGCTACACCTTC. Protein sequence: CASTFRPTLPYGYTF.

The chain employs TRBV11-2 and TRBJ2-7, with 8 nucleotides matching TRBD2. Trimming cost V 1 base and J 2 bases; bases outside gene matches: 4. This CDR3 has 15 residues. The V gene's germline CDR1 is SGHAT and CDR2 FQNNGV. The CDR3 nucleotides read TGTGCCAGCAGCTTAGCAACTAGCGGACCCTACGAGCAGTACTTC. This encodes CASSLATSGPYEQYF.